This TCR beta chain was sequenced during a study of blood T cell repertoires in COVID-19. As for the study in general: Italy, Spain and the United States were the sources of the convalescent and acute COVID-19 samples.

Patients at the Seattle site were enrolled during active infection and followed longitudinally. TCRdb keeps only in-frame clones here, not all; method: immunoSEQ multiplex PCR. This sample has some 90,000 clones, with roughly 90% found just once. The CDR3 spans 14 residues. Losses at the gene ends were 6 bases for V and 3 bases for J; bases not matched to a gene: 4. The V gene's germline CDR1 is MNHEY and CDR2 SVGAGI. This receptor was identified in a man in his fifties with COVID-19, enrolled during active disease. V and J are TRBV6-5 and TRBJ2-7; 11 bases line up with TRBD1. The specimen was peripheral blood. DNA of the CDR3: TGTGCCAGCAGCGAGGGGACAGGGGGCTACGAGCAGTACTTC. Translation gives CASSEGTGGYEQYF.